This T cell receptor beta chain was documented in a study of CD8 T cells in ankylosing spondylitis. Study-wide results and caveats: Reportedly, disease-linked clones are significantly enriched in ankylosing spondylitis patients' matched synovial fluid. Several of the motif variants were reported before in synovial fluid and blood from reactive arthritis.

TCRdb reanalysed the 5' RACE reads using MiXCR and keeps one entry per CDR3 protein. The sample has 300,000 to 400,000 distinct CDR3 sequences, 11% seen once. This clonotype was found many times. Antigen unknown. The sample taken for sequencing was blood, either unsorted or a sorted T cell fraction (not recorded which). The TCR originated in a female donor with ankylosing spondylitis or in good health (not recorded which).

The CDR3 is CASSYDAGRSYNEQFF. The CDR3 bases are TGTGCCAGCAGTTACGATGCGGGGCGATCCTACAATGAGCAGTTCTTC. The V gene is TRBV6-2 or TRBV6-3, the J gene TRBJ2-1, with D possibly being TRBD2 (6 bases). Trimming left V 2 bases short and J 1 base short, with 12 bases between. This CDR3 has 16 amino acids. CDR1 is MNHEY and CDR2 is SVGEGT in the germline V gene.